These T cell receptor beta chains were read from a single sample in a study of patients and donors after allogeneic stem cell transplantation. TCRdb processed the RT-PCR reads anew with MiXCR; each CDR3 protein has one entry. The data show about a million distinct CDR3 sequences, with more than 15% seen just once and around 5.5% held by the top ten. The sample taken for sequencing was blood, either unsorted or a sorted T cell fraction (not recorded which). These receptors were taken from a human donor who was either an allogeneic HSCT recipient or a stem cell or donor lymphocyte infusion donor (not recorded which). It is not recorded whose cells these are; they may come from a transplant donor. Each CDR3 is given with its conserved first and last residue. Each record gives: clone size, J gene, D gene, V gene, CDR3 protein, CDR3 DNA. The D gene is left open where the match is weak. Clone size appears in some rows only: once, few, many, or a class for an expanded clone.

. | TRBJ2-4 | . | TRBV5-1 | CASSLIGNDNKAKNIQYF | TGCGCCAGCAGCTTGATCGGGAATGACAATAAAGCCAAAAACATTCAGTACTTC
. | TRBJ1-3 | . | TRBV11-2 | CASSLDGQVGTIYF | TGTGCCAGCAGTCTAGATGGTCAAGTCGGCACCATATATTTT
. | TRBJ2-7 | . | TRBV12-3/TRBV12-4 | CASSLRSARGEEQYF | TGTGCCAGCAGTTTAAGGTCAGCCCGTGGTGAGGAGCAGTACTTC
few | TRBJ1-4 | . | TRBV13 | CASSSLVGGLDEKLFF | TGTGCCAGCAGCTCCCTCGTGGGGGGCTTGGATGAAAAACTGTTTTTT
. | TRBJ2-7 | TRBD1 | TRBV7-9 | CASSQSQGAYEQYF | TGTGCCAGCAGCCAATCGCAGGGGGCCTACGAGCAGTACTTC
. | TRBJ2-3 | . | TRBV6-6 | CASIYSGTDTQYF | TGTGCCAGCATTTATAGCGGCACAGATACGCAGTATTTT
. | TRBJ2-3 | TRBD2 | TRBV6-1 | CANANSGVSDTQYF | TGTGCCAACGCAAATAGCGGGGTTTCAGATACGCAGTATTTT
few | TRBJ2-1 | . | TRBV20-1 | CSAPGHGRVNEQFF | TGCAGTGCCCCGGGACACGGAAGGGTAAATGAGCAGTTCTTC
. | TRBJ2-5 | . | TRBV18 | CASSPPHLETQYF | TGTGCCAGCTCACCACCGCATCTAGAGACCCAGTACTTC
few | TRBJ2-2 | . | TRBV7-9 | CASSLLSRNTGELFF | TGTGCCAGCAGCTTACTGAGTAGGAACACCGGGGAGCTGTTTTTT
many | TRBJ2-1 | TRBD1 | TRBV12-3/TRBV12-4 | CASSVDRGSEQFF | TGTGCCAGCAGTGTAGACAGGGGAAGTGAGCAGTTCTTC
. | TRBJ1-1 | . | TRBV30 | CAWSVNRNMNTEAFF | TGTGCCTGGAGTGTAAACCGAAACATGAACACTGAAGCTTTCTTT
. | TRBJ2-2 | . | TRBV7-7 | CASSPAGTKGTGELFF | TGTGCCAGCAGCCCAGCTGGGACCAAAGGCACCGGGGAGCTGTTTTTT
. | TRBJ1-2 | TRBD1 | TRBV6-5 | CASSYSSTGGEHGYTF | TGTGCCAGCAGTTACTCCTCGACAGGGGGGGAGCATGGCTACACCTTC
few | TRBJ2-5 | . | TRBV7-3 | CASSAGNQETQYF | TGTGCCAGCAGCGCCGGGAACCAAGAGACCCAGTACTTC
. | TRBJ2-7 | TRBD2 | TRBV9 | CASSVKGTSGRYEQYF | TGTGCCAGCAGCGTCAAAGGGACTAGCGGGAGATACGAGCAGTACTTC
. | TRBJ1-6 | TRBD1 | TRBV20-1 | CSVTRTGGDSPLHF | TGCAGTGTTACACGGACAGGGGGTGATTCACCCCTCCACTTT
. | TRBJ2-2 | . | TRBV7-7 | CASTPGLNTGELFF | TGTGCCAGCACCCCGGGACTCAACACCGGGGAGCTGTTTTTT
. | TRBJ2-3 | . | TRBV20-1 | CSARDLRRDTQYF | TGCAGTGCTAGAGATCTCCGAAGAGATACGCAGTATTTT
. | TRBJ2-7 | . | TRBV18 | CASSPHGSGPWEQYF | TGTGCCAGCTCACCACATGGGTCAGGGCCATGGGAGCAGTACTTC
. | TRBJ2-5 | . | TRBV12-3/TRBV12-4 | CASSSDPEETQYF | TGTGCCAGCAGTTCCGACCCGGAGGAGACCCAGTACTTC
. | TRBJ1-1 | TRBD1 | TRBV7-9 | CASSSTTGAEAFF | TGTGCCAGCAGCTCGACTACAGGGGCTGAAGCTTTCTTT
. | TRBJ2-3 | . | TRBV4-2 | CASSQTIGSTDTQYF | TGTGCCAGCAGCCAAACGATTGGAAGCACAGATACGCAGTATTTT
few | TRBJ1-3 | . | TRBV11-2 | CASSSFARNRNPGNTIYF | TGTGCCAGCAGCTCCTTCGCGAGGAACAGGAACCCTGGAAACACCATATATTTT
few | TRBJ2-7 | . | TRBV6-5 | CASSSPGGPYEQYF | TGTGCCAGCAGTTCCCCCGGGGGTCCCTACGAGCAGTACTTC
many | TRBJ2-2 | . | TRBV15 | CATSRDYTGELFF | TGTGCCACCAGCAGAGATTATACCGGGGAGCTGTTTTTT
few | TRBJ2-1 | . | TRBV29-1 | CTGLGTAYNEQFF | TGCACGGGCCTGGGGACGGCCTACAATGAGCAGTTCTTC